The T cell receptor (beta chain) described here comes from a study of blood T cell repertoires in COVID-19. Study details: The study drew acute and convalescent COVID-19 samples from the United States, Italy and Spain.

Trimming cost V 4 bases and J 6 bases, with 16 bases left between them. Germline V lookup: CDR1 SGHVS, CDR2 FNYEAQ. This CDR3 region has 15 residues. Clones were sequenced by immunoSEQ multiplex PCR, and TCRdb holds only the in-frame ones, with some missing. This sample has over 250,000 clones, with around 90% found just once. Participants were aged about 18 to 100 years from more than 20 US areas. Recovered status applied to Cohort 3 donors who had two consecutive negative PCRs. It also applied to those with clearance or with symptom resolution. Input material: PBMCs or T cells enriched from blood (not recorded which). The sequence derives from a woman aged 30 to 39 who had recovered from COVID-19. The rearrangement links TRBV7-6 to TRBJ2-1; a possible D gene is TRBD2 (5 bases). The CDR3 sequence is CASSSSGIGSNEQFF. As DNA, the CDR3 is TGTGCCAGCAGCTCCAGCGGCATAGGGAGCAATGAGCAGTTCTTC.